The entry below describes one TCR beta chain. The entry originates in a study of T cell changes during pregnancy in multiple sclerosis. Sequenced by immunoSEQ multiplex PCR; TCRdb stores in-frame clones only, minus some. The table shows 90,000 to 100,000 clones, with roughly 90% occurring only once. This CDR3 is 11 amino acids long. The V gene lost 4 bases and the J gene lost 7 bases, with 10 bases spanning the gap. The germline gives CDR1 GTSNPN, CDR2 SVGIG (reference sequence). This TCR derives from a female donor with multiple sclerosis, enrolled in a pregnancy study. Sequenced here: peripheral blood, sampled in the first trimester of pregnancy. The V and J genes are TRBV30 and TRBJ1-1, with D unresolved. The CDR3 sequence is CAWTKTGEAFF. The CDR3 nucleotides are TGTGCCTGGACGAAGACGGGTGAAGCTTTCTTT.